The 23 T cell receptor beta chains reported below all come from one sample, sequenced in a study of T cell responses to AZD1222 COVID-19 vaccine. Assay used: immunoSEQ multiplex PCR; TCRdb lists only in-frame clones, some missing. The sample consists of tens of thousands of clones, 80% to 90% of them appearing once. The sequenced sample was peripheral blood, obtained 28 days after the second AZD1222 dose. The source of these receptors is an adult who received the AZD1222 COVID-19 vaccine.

In DNA form, the CDR3 reads TGTGCCAGCACCCGTATCCGAACGAGCACAGATACGCAGTATTTT. Translating it yields CASTRIRTSTDTQYF. V gene TRBV5-5 combines with J gene TRBJ2-3; no firm D call. Germline assignment: CDR1 SGHKS and CDR2 YYEKEE (reference sequence). V was trimmed by 6 bases and J by 0 bases, leaving 14 bases between them. The CDR3 is made up of 15 amino acids. Supplemented by reference TRBV5-5 and TRBJ2-3, the full variable domain reads DAGVTQSPTHLIKTRGQQVTLRCSPISGHKSVSWYQQVLGQGPQFIFQYYEKEERGRGNFPDRFSARQFPNYSSELNVNALLLGDSALYLCASTRIRTSTDTQYFGPGTRLTVL.

The CDR3 nucleotides are TGCGCCAGCAGCCAAGCTCCTGCGGGAGATTTTGCTGAGCAGTTCTTC. It translates to CASSQAPAGDFAEQFF. The chain links TRBV4-3 to TRBJ2-1; 7 bases align to TRBD2. Per the germline V gene, CDR1 is LGHNA and CDR2 is YSLEER. Losses at the gene ends were 1 base for V and 9 bases for J; bases not matched to a gene: 12. This CDR3 has 16 amino acids.

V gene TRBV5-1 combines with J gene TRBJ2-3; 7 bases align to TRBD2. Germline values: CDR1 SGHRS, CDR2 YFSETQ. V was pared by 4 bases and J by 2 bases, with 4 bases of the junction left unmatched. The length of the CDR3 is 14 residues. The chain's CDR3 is CASSVGLYTDTQYF. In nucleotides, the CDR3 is TGCGCCAGCAGCGTGGGACTATACACAGATACGCAGTATTTT.

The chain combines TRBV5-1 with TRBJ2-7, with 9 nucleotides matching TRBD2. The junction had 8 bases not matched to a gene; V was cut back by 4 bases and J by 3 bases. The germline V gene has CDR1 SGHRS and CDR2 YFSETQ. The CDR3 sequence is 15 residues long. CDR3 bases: TGCGCCAGCAGCCAAACAGCGGGAGGAAGCTACGAGCAGTACTTC. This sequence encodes CASSQTAGGSYEQYF.

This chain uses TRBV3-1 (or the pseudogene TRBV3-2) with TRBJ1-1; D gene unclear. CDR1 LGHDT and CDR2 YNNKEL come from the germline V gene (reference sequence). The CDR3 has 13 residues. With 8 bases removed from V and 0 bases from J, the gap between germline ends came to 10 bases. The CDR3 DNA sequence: TGTGCCAGCGCCGGGCAGATGAACACTGAAGCTTTCTTT. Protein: CASAGQMNTEAFF.

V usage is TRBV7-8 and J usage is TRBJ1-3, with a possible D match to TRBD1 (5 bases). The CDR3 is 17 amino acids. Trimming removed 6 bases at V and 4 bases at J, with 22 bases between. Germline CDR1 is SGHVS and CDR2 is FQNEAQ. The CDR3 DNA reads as TGTGCCAGCAGTTACCGTCACAGGTCACCACTAGGAAACACCATATATTTT. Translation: CASSYRHRSPLGNTIYF.

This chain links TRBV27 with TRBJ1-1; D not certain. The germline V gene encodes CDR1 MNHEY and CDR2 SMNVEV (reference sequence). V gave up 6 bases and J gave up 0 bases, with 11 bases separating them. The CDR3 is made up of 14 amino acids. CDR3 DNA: TGTGCCAGCAGCCCTATAGAGCTGAACACTGAAGCTTTCTTT. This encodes CASSPIELNTEAFF.

DNA of the CDR3: TGTGCCAGCAGCCCCTGGACAGGGTATTACAATGAGCAGTTCTTC. Translating gives CASSPWTGYYNEQFF. J is TRBJ2-1 and V is TRBV6-5; 8 nucleotides agree with TRBD1. There are 15 residues in the CDR3. Germline V CDR1 and CDR2: MNHEY, SVGAGI. V lost 6 bases and J lost 4; bases outside the gene matches: 8.

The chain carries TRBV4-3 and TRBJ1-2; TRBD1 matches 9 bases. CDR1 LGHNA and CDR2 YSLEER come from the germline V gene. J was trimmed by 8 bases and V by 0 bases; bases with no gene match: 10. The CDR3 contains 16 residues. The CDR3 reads CASSQEIGDRVKGYTF. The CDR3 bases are TGCGCCAGCAGCCAAGAAATTGGGGACAGGGTAAAGGGCTACACCTTC.

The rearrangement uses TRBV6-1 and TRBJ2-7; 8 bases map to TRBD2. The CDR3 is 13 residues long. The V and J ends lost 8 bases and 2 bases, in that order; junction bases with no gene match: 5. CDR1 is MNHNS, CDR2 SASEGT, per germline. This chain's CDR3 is CASGEAGAYEQYF. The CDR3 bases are TGTGCCAGCGGAGAAGCGGGAGCCTACGAGCAGTACTTC.

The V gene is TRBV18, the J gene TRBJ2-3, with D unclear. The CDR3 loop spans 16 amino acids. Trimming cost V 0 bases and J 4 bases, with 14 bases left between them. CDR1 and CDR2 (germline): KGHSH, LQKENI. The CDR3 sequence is CASSPPTNPPPDTQYF. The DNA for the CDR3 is TGTGCCAGCTCACCACCGACGAACCCCCCGCCAGATACGCAGTATTTT.

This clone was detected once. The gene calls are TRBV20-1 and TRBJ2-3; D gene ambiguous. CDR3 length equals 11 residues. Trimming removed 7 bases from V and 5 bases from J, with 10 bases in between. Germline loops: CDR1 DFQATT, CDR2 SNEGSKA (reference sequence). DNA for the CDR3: TGCAGTGAGGGTGAAGAAGATACGCAGTATTTT. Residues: CSEGEEDTQYF.

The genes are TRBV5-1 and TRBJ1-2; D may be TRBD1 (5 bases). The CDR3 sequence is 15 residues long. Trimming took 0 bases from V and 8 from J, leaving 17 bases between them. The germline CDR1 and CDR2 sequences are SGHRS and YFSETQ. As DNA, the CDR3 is TGCGCCAGCAGCTTGGGGGCAGTGGGGCGGGAAGGCTACACCTTC. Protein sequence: CASSLGAVGREGYTF. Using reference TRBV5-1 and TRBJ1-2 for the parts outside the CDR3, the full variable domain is KAGVTQTPRYLIKTRGQQVTLSCSPISGHRSVSWYQQTPGQGLQFLFEYFSETQRNKGNFPGRFSGRQFSNSRSEMNVSTLELGDSALYLCASSLGAVGREGYTFGSGTRLTVV.

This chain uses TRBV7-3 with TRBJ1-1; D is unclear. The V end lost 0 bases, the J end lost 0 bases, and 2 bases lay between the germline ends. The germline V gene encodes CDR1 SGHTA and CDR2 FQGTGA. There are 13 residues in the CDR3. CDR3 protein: CASSLTVNTEAFF. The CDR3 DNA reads TGTGCCAGCAGCTTAACAGTGAACACTGAAGCTTTCTTT.

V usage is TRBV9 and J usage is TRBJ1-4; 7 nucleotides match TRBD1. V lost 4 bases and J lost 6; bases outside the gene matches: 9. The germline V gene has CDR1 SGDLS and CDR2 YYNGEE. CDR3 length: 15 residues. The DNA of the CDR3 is TGTGCCAGCAGCCCACAGGGGCCCCCTGATGAAAAACTGTTTTTT. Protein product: CASSPQGPPDEKLFF.

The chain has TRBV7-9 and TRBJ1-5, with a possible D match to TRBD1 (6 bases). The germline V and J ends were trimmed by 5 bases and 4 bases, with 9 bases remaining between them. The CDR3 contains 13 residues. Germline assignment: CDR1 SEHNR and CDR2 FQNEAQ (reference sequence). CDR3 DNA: TGTGCCAGCAGCGGTAGGGGGAATCAGCCCCAGCATTTT. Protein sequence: CASSGRGNQPQHF. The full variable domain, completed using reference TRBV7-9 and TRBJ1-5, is DTGVSQNPRHKITKRGQNVTFRCDPISEHNRLYWYRQTLGQGPEFLTYFQNEAQLEKSRLLSDRFSAERPKGSFSTLEIQRTEQGDSAMYLCASSGRGNQPQHFGDGTRLSIL.

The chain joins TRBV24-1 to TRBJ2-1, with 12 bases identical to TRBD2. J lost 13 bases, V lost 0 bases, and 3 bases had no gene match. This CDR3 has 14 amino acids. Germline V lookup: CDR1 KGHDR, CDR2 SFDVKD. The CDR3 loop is CATSDLASGRAQFF. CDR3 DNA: TGTGCCACCAGTGATTTGGCTAGCGGGAGGGCCCAGTTCTTC.

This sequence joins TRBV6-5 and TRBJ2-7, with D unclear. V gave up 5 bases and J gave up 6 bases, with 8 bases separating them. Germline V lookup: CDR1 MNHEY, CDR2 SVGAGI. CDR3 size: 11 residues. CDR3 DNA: TGTGCCAGCAGTCTGAGGTCCGAGCAGTACTTC. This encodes CASSLRSEQYF.

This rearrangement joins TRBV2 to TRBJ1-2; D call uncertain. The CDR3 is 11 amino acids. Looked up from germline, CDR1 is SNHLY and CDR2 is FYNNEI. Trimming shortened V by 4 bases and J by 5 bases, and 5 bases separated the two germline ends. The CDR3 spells CASSAGYGYTF. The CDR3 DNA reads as TGTGCCAGCAGTGCCGGGTATGGCTACACCTTC.

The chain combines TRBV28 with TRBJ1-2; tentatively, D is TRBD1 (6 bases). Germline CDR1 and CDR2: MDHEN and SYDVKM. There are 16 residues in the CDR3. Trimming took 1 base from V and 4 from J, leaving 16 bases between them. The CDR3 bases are TGTGCCAGCAGTTTATCCGGTCGCAGGGGTGGCTATGGCTACACCTTC. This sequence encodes CASSLSGRRGGYGYTF.

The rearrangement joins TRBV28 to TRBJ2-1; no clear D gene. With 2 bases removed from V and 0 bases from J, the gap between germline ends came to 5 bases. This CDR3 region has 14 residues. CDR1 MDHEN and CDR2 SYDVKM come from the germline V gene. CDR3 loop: CASSLGFSYNEQFF. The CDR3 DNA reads TGTGCCAGCAGTTTAGGATTCTCCTACAATGAGCAGTTCTTC.

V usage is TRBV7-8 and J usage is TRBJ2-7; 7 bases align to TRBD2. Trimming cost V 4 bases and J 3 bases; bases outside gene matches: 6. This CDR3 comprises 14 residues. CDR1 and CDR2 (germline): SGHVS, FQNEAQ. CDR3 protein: CASSWEGGFYEQYF. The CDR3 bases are TGTGCCAGCAGCTGGGAGGGCGGATTCTACGAGCAGTACTTC.

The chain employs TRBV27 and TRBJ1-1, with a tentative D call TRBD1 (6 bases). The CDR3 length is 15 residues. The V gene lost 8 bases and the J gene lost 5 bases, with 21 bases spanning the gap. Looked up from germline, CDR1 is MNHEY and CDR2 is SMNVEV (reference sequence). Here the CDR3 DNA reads TGTGCCAGCTCCCCGGGGGCAGGTGGGTTGACTGAAGCTTTCTTT. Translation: CASSPGAGGLTEAFF.